Listed below are T cell receptor beta chains from one sample, sequenced in a study of T cell repertoires in cytomegalovirus infection. TCRdb re-called the reads through MiXCR, storing one row per CDR3 protein. The sample lists a few hundred thousand distinct CDR3 sequences; approximately 22% were seen once. Source material: CD8+ T cells from PBMCs. These receptors originate from a human donor in good health (CMV status not recorded). Some clones in this sample may be carry-over from other donors' samples. CDR3s include the opening cysteine and the closing phenylalanine or tryptophan. The order of the fields is V gene, clone size, J gene, D gene, CDR3 protein, CDR3 DNA. A D gene is named only where the DNA matches it firmly. Some rows have no size entry. The others give once, few or many, or a class for an expanded clone.

V gene: TRBV18; clone size: -; J gene: TRBJ1-1; D gene: -; CDR3 protein: CASSPVLRAEAFF; CDR3 DNA: TGTGCCAGCTCACCCGTTTTGAGGGCTGAAGCTTTCTTT
V gene: TRBV5-5; clone size: -; J gene: TRBJ1-6; D gene: -; CDR3 protein: CASSPVNSPLHF; CDR3 DNA: TGTGCCAGCAGCCCAGTTAATTCACCCCTCCACTTT
V gene: TRBV20-1; clone size: few; J gene: TRBJ2-3; D gene: -; CDR3 protein: CSARDGAHNTQYF; CDR3 DNA: TGCAGTGCTAGAGATGGAGCCCACAATACGCAGTATTTT
V gene: TRBV5-6; clone size: -; J gene: TRBJ2-3; D gene: -; CDR3 protein: CASSLVLASTDTQYF; CDR3 DNA: TGTGCCAGCAGCTTGGTGTTGGCTAGCACAGATACGCAGTATTTT
V gene: TRBV7-6; clone size: few; J gene: TRBJ1-2; D gene: TRBD1; CDR3 protein: CASSDTGAEGYTF; CDR3 DNA: TGTGCCAGCAGCGACACAGGGGCGGAGGGCTACACCTTC
V gene: TRBV7-9; clone size: -; J gene: TRBJ1-2; D gene: -; CDR3 protein: CASSQGRGGVDGYTF; CDR3 DNA: TGTGCCAGCAGCCAAGGTCGGGGAGGCGTGGATGGCTACACCTTC
V gene: TRBV7-9; clone size: -; J gene: TRBJ2-2; D gene: TRBD1; CDR3 protein: CASSPLQGVNTGELFF; CDR3 DNA: TGTGCCAGCAGCCCCCTCCAGGGGGTGAACACCGGGGAGCTGTTTTTT
V gene: TRBV29-1; clone size: -; J gene: TRBJ2-4; D gene: TRBD2; CDR3 protein: CSVEGLAGGHIQYF; CDR3 DNA: TGCAGCGTAGAGGGACTAGCGGGGGGACACATTCAGTACTTC
V gene: TRBV27; clone size: few; J gene: TRBJ2-1; D gene: -; CDR3 protein: CASSLARGLADEQFF; CDR3 DNA: TGTGCCAGCAGTTTGGCCCGGGGGCTAGCGGATGAGCAGTTCTTC
V gene: TRBV7-4; clone size: few; J gene: TRBJ2-7; D gene: -; CDR3 protein: CASSPAENPYEQYF; CDR3 DNA: TGTGCCAGCAGCCCGGCCGAAAACCCCTACGAGCAGTACTTC
V gene: TRBV2; clone size: -; J gene: TRBJ2-1; D gene: -; CDR3 protein: CAITSGWQFF; CDR3 DNA: TGTGCCATAACAAGCGGGTGGCAGTTCTTC
V gene: TRBV7-9; clone size: -; J gene: TRBJ2-7; D gene: TRBD2; CDR3 protein: CASSYGEGLYYEQYF; CDR3 DNA: TGTGCCAGCAGCTATGGGGAGGGACTATACTACGAGCAGTACTTC
V gene: TRBV7-9; clone size: few; J gene: TRBJ2-1; D gene: TRBD1; CDR3 protein: CASSPRDRENEQFF; CDR3 DNA: TGTGCCAGCAGCCCACGGGACAGGGAAAATGAGCAGTTCTTC
V gene: TRBV28; clone size: -; J gene: TRBJ2-2; D gene: -; CDR3 protein: CASSFRATGELFF; CDR3 DNA: TGTGCCAGCAGTTTCAGGGCCACCGGGGAGCTGTTTTTT
V gene: TRBV27; clone size: -; J gene: TRBJ2-2; D gene: -; CDR3 protein: CASSFYGELFF; CDR3 DNA: TGTGCCAGCAGTTTTTATGGGGAGCTGTTTTTT
V gene: TRBV6-2/TRBV6-3; clone size: -; J gene: TRBJ1-5; D gene: -; CDR3 protein: CANSSLAWNQPQHF; CDR3 DNA: TGTGCCAACAGTTCGCTAGCCTGGAATCAGCCCCAGCATTTT
V gene: TRBV7-3; clone size: many; J gene: TRBJ1-1; D gene: -; CDR3 protein: CASSLGASMNTEAFF; CDR3 DNA: TGTGCCAGCAGCTTAGGGGCCTCCATGAACACTGAAGCTTTCTTT
V gene: TRBV2; clone size: many; J gene: TRBJ2-5; D gene: -; CDR3 protein: CASRDPFTGPETQYF; CDR3 DNA: TGTGCCAGCAGGGATCCTTTCACAGGGCCAGAGACCCAGTACTTC
V gene: TRBV7-9; clone size: many; J gene: TRBJ2-4; D gene: TRBD1; CDR3 protein: CASSYPPGQPQLAKNIQYF; CDR3 DNA: TGTGCCAGCAGCTACCCCCCGGGACAGCCACAACTAGCCAAAAACATTCAGTACTTC
V gene: TRBV11-2; clone size: many; J gene: TRBJ2-5; D gene: TRBD2; CDR3 protein: CASSLVGLAGETQYF; CDR3 DNA: TGTGCCAGCAGCTTAGTGGGACTAGCTGGGGAGACCCAGTACTTC
V gene: TRBV6-1; clone size: few; J gene: TRBJ2-3; D gene: -; CDR3 protein: CASSYPLSGTTSTDTQYF; CDR3 DNA: TGTGCCAGCAGTTACCCGCTCTCCGGGACAACCAGCACAGATACGCAGTATTTT
V gene: TRBV27; clone size: few; J gene: TRBJ2-3; D gene: TRBD2; CDR3 protein: CASSPGGAKTDTQYF; CDR3 DNA: TGTGCCAGCAGCCCGGGGGGGGCGAAGACAGATACGCAGTATTTT
V gene: TRBV12-5; clone size: -; J gene: TRBJ2-1; D gene: -; CDR3 protein: CASVWNVWTSYNEQFF; CDR3 DNA: TGTGCTAGTGTTTGGAATGTCTGGACATCCTACAATGAGCAGTTCTTC
V gene: TRBV6-6; clone size: few; J gene: TRBJ2-7; D gene: -; CDR3 protein: CASRPDYRSYEQYF; CDR3 DNA: TGTGCCAGCAGGCCGGACTATCGCTCCTACGAGCAGTACTTC
V gene: TRBV20-1; clone size: -; J gene: TRBJ2-3; D gene: -; CDR3 protein: CSARDLGTDTQYF; CDR3 DNA: TGCAGTGCTAGAGATCTGGGCACAGATACGCAGTATTTT
V gene: TRBV20-1; clone size: few; J gene: TRBJ2-1; D gene: TRBD2; CDR3 protein: CSAFGLAGGDEQFF; CDR3 DNA: TGCAGTGCTTTTGGACTAGCGGGGGGCGATGAGCAGTTCTTC